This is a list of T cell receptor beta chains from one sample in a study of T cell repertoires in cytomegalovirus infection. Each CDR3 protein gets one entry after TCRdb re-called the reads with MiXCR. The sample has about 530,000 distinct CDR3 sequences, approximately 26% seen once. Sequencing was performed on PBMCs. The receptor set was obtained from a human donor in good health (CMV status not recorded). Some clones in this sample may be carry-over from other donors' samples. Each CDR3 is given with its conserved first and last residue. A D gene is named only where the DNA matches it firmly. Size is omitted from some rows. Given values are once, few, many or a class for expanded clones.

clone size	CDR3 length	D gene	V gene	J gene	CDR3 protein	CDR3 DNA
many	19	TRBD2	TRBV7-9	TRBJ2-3	CASSLGGTSGSGSTDTQYF	TGTGCCAGCAGCTTAGGAGGGACTAGCGGGAGTGGAAGCACAGATACGCAGTATTTT
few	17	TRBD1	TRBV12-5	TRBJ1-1	CASGSTPGQGLNTEAFF	TGTGCTAGTGGTTCCACCCCGGGACAGGGGTTGAACACTGAAGCTTTCTTT
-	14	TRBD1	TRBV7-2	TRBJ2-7	CASSPGTASYERYF	TGTGCCAGCAGCCCAGGGACAGCTAGTTACGAGCGGTACTTC
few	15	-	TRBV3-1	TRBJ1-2	CASSYSRDLRLGYTF	TGTGCCAGCAGCTACTCCCGGGACTTACGTCTGGGCTACACCTTC
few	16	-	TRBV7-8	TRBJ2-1	CASSTTGTPSYNEQFF	TGTGCCAGCAGCACTACAGGGACTCCCTCCTACAATGAGCAGTTCTTC
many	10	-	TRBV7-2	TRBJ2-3	CASSRDTQYF	TGTGCCAGCAGCAGAGATACGCAGTATTTT
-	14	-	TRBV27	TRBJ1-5	CASRAGVSNQPQHF	TGTGCCAGCCGTGCGGGGGTAAGCAATCAGCCCCAGCATTTT
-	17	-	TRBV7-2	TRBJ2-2	CASSLALHNSNTGELFF	TGTGCCAGCAGCTTAGCGCTTCACAACTCGAACACCGGGGAGCTGTTTTTT
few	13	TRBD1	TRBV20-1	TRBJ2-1	CSAPGTDYNEQFF	TGCAGTGCTCCCGGGACAGATTACAATGAGCAGTTCTTC
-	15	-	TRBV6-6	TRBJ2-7	CASSLAWGREYEQYF	TGTGCCAGCAGTTTGGCCTGGGGCAGGGAGTACGAGCAGTACTTC
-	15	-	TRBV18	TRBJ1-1	CASSPQTGVGTEAFF	TGTGCCAGCTCACCACAGACGGGTGTGGGCACTGAAGCTTTCTTT
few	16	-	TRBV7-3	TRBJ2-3	CASSANLRGRTDTQYF	TGTGCCAGCAGCGCTAACCTCAGGGGTCGCACAGATACGCAGTATTTT
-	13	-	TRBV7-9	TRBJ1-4	CADPRGTNEKLFF	TGTGCCGATCCCAGGGGTACGAATGAAAAACTGTTTTTT
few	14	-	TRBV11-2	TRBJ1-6	CASSLRVDNSPLHF	TGTGCCAGCAGCTTACGGGTGGATAATTCACCCCTCCACTTT
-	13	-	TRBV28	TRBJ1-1	CASSLAVITEAFF	TGTGCCAGCAGTTTAGCAGTCATAACTGAAGCTTTCTTT
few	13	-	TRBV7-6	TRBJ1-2	CASSLAGKGGYTF	TGTGCCAGCAGCTTAGCGGGGAAGGGAGGCTACACCTTC
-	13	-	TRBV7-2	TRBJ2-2	CASSFGPDGELFF	TGTGCCAGCAGCTTCGGCCCTGACGGGGAGCTGTTTTTT
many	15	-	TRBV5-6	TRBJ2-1	CASSIAWASYNEQFF	TGTGCCAGCAGCATCGCATGGGCGTCCTACAATGAGCAGTTCTTC
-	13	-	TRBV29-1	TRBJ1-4	CSVTGSANEKLFF	TGCAGCGTCACAGGGTCGGCTAATGAAAAACTGTTTTTT
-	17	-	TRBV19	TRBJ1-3	CASSEPLGGGHGNTIYF	TGTGCCAGTAGTGAGCCTCTGGGAGGGGGACATGGAAACACCATATATTTT
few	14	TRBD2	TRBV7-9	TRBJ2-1	CASSLGLAGGRQFF	TGTGCCAGCAGCTTAGGGCTAGCGGGTGGTCGGCAGTTCTTC
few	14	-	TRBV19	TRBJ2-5	CASKVGQFQETQYF	TGTGCCAGTAAAGTTGGGCAATTCCAAGAGACCCAGTACTTC
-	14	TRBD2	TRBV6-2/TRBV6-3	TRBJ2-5	CASTLAGGPKTQYF	TGTGCCAGCACATTAGCGGGAGGGCCGAAGACCCAGTACTTC
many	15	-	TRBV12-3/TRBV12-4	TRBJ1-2	CASSLEGQAEDGYTF	TGTGCCAGCAGTTTAGAAGGGCAGGCAGAGGATGGCTACACCTTC
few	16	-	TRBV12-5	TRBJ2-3	CASGSPDLLVADTQYF	TGTGCTAGTGGTTCACCGGATCTACTTGTCGCAGATACGCAGTATTTT
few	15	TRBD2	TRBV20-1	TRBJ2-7	CSARRASGSPHEQYF	TGCAGTGCTAGGAGGGCTAGCGGGAGTCCCCACGAGCAGTACTTC
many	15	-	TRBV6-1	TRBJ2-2	CASSEQASNTGELFF	TGTGCCAGCAGTGAACAGGCCTCGAACACCGGGGAGCTGTTTTTT
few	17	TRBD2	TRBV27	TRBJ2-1	CASSSHESGLAYNEQFF	TGTGCCAGCAGTTCCCATGAATCGGGACTAGCCTACAATGAGCAGTTCTTC
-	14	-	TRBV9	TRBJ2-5	CASSPRQGGETQYF	TGTGCCAGCAGCCCCCGACAGGGAGGAGAGACCCAGTACTTC
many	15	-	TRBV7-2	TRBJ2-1	CASSYTGGVGNEQFF	TGTGCCAGCAGTTACACAGGGGGGGTAGGGAATGAGCAGTTCTTC
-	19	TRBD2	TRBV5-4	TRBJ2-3	CASSEGLAGVGSGTDTQYF	TGTGCCAGCAGCGAGGGACTAGCGGGAGTAGGTTCCGGCACAGATACGCAGTATTTT
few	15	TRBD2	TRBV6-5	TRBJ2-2	CASSWGLAGGGELFF	TGTGCCAGCAGTTGGGGGCTAGCGGGAGGCGGGGAGCTGTTTTTT
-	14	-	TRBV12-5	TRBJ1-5	CASGLVPLGQPQHF	TGTGCTAGTGGTTTGGTACCTCTGGGTCAGCCCCAGCATTTT
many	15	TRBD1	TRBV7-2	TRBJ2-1	CASSLQGASNNEQFF	TGTGCCAGCAGCTTACAGGGGGCAAGTAACAATGAGCAGTTCTTC
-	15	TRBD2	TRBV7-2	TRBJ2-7	CASSWLAGAAYEQYF	TGTGCCAGCAGCTGGCTAGCGGGAGCGGCCTACGAGCAGTACTTC
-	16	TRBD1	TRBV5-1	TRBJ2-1	CASSLGGQSSYNEQFF	TGCGCCAGCAGCTTGGGGGGACAGAGCTCCTACAATGAGCAGTTCTTC
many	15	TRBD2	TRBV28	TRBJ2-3	CASSLSGGRSDTQYF	TGTGCCAGCAGTTTATCGGGCGGGAGGTCTGATACGCAGTATTTT
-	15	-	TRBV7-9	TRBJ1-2	CASSSSQRVNYGYTF	TGTGCCAGCAGTTCCAGCCAGAGGGTGAACTATGGCTACACCTTC
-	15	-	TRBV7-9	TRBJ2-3	CASSPRAWSTDTQYF	TGTGCCAGCAGCCCTCGGGCCTGGAGCACAGATACGCAGTATTTT
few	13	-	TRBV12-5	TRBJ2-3	CASGLSLVNTQYF	TGTGCTAGTGGTTTGTCCTTGGTGAATACGCAGTATTTT
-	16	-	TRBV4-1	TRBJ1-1	CASSQEWLRTNTEAFF	TGCGCCAGCAGCCAAGAATGGTTACGTACGAACACTGAAGCTTTCTTT
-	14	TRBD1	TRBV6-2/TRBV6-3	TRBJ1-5	CASLDRRGNQPQHF	TGTGCCAGCCTGGACAGGAGGGGCAATCAGCCCCAGCATTTT
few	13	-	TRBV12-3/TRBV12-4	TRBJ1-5	CASSRQSNQPQHF	TGTGCCAGCAGTCGACAGAGCAATCAGCCCCAGCATTTT
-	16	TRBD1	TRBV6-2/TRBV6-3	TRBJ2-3	CASSSLQGAPTDTQYF	TGTGCCAGCAGTTCGTTGCAGGGGGCTCCCACAGATACGCAGTATTTT
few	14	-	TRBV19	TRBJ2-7	CASSITSYSVEQYF	TGTGCCAGTAGTATAACAAGTTACAGCGTCGAGCAGTACTTC
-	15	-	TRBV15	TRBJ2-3	CATSREPGSTDTQYF	TGTGCCACCAGCAGAGAACCAGGGAGCACAGATACGCAGTATTTT
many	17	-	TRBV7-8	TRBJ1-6	CASSLERGSSYNSPLHF	TGTGCCAGCAGCTTAGAGAGAGGGAGCTCCTATAATTCACCCCTCCACTTT
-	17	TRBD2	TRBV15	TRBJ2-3	CATSKQASGKGPDTQYF	TGTGCCACCAGCAAGCAGGCTAGCGGGAAGGGGCCAGATACGCAGTATTTT
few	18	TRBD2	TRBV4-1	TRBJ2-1	CASSQTPGLAAIYNEQFF	TGCGCCAGCAGCCAAACACCGGGACTAGCGGCTATATACAATGAGCAGTTCTTC
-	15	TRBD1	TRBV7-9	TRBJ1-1	CASSGSGTENTEAFF	TGTGCCAGCAGCGGATCCGGGACAGAAAACACTGAAGCTTTCTTT
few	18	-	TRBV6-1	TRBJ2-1	CASSEVGWADVAVNEQFF	TGTGCCAGCAGTGAAGTAGGATGGGCCGACGTAGCTGTAAATGAGCAGTTCTTC
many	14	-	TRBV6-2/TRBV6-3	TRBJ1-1	CASSYSGVNTEAFF	TGTGCCAGCAGTTATTCCGGGGTTAACACTGAAGCTTTCTTT
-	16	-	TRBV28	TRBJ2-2	CASSASVGAGTGELFF	TGTGCCAGCAGTGCCAGCGTGGGAGCGGGCACCGGGGAGCTGTTTTTT
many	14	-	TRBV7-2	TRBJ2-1	CASSFNLGVGEQFF	TGTGCCAGCAGCTTTAATTTGGGTGTCGGGGAGCAGTTCTTC
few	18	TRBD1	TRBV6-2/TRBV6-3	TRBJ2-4	CASSYPERDRFRENIQYF	TGTGCCAGCAGTTACCCCGAACGGGACAGGTTTCGCGAAAACATTCAGTACTTC
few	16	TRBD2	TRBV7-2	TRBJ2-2	CASSFTSGRGTGELFF	TGTGCCAGCAGCTTCACTAGCGGGAGAGGTACCGGGGAGCTGTTTTTT
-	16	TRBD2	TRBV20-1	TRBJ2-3	CSARYSGRASTDTQYF	TGCAGTGCTAGATATAGCGGGAGGGCTAGCACAGATACGCAGTATTTT